The sequence of this T cell receptor beta chain was determined in a study of cytomegalovirus exposure and HLA in healthy donors. Study findings and constraints: A later analysis linked a missense variant in DCLRE1C to the trimming of TCR beta V and J genes.

In the case of this clone: The antigen is not known.

The PCR made use of 60 Vbeta and 13 Jbeta primers. Only in-frame clones appear in the TCRdb table, and some are missing; sequencing was by immunoSEQ multiplex PCR. The data hold under 150,000 clones, with 83% observed a single time. CDR1 and CDR2 (germline): LNHDA, SQIVND (reference sequence). Trimming removed 6 bases from V and 7 bases from J, with 15 bases in between. This CDR3 contains 14 residues. This TCR came from a girl aged 2-15 years in good health and CMV-seronegative. The sample was PBMCs. The chain links TRBV19 to TRBJ1-4; weak D call: TRBD1 (5 bases). Here the CDR3 DNA reads TGTGCCAGTAGCACCTTCGGGGGAGGTGAAAAACTGTTTTTT. Its translation is CASSTFGGGEKLFF.